Each of the 16 T cell receptor beta chains below was sequenced from the same sample in a study of stem cell transplantation in POMP-related autoinflammatory disease. Only in-frame clones appear in the TCRdb table, and some are missing; sequencing was by immunoSEQ multiplex PCR. The sample includes 1,000 to 1,500 clones, 83% of them seen just once. The specimen comprised CD4+ follicular helper T cells (Tfh) from PBMCs, sampled before stem cell transplantation. The source is a human donor with POMP-related autoinflammation and immune dysregulation (PRAID).

The chain has TRBV4-2 and TRBJ2-5, with TRBD2 identical over 13 bases. Germline CDR1 LGHNA, CDR2 YNFKEQ. The CDR3 contains 16 residues. Germline trimming cut 1 base from V and 1 base from J; bases unmatched to any gene: 0. DNA of the CDR3: TGTGCCAGCAGCCAAGGACTAGCGGGAGGCCAAGAGACCCAGTACTTC. This codes for CASSQGLAGGQETQYF.

The gene calls are TRBV6-5 and TRBJ1-4, with a weak D call TRBD1 (6 bases). The germline CDR1 and CDR2 sequences are MNHEY and SVGAGI. V shed 2 bases and J shed 8 bases, with 15 bases lying between them. The CDR3 spans 15 residues. CDR3: CASSYVPGDVEKLFF. For the CDR3, the DNA is TGTGCCAGCAGTTACGTTCCAGGGGATGTCGAAAAACTGTTTTTT.

The rearrangement joins TRBV30 to TRBJ2-1, with 11 nucleotides matching TRBD1. Germline CDR1 is GTSNPN and CDR2 is SVGIG (reference sequence). The CDR3 runs to 16 residues. J gave up 3 bases and V 2 bases, and 6 bases lay outside the gene matches. The CDR3 spells CAWSPRTGGFYNEQFF. The CDR3 coding sequence is TGTGCCTGGAGTCCCCGGACAGGGGGCTTCTACAATGAGCAGTTCTTC.

This chain connects TRBV5-1 to TRBJ2-2; no clear D. CDR1 and CDR2 from the germline V gene are SGHRS and YFSETQ. The germline V and J ends were trimmed by 4 bases and 6 bases, with 10 bases remaining between them. The CDR3 consists of 13 residues. Here the CDR3 reads CASSLDLAGELFF. The CDR3 bases are TGCGCCAGCAGCCTAGACCTGGCCGGGGAGCTGTTTTTT.

The chain is built from TRBV19 and TRBJ2-1, with 7 bases aligning to TRBD1. Germline V CDR1 and CDR2: LNHDA, SQIVND (reference sequence). This CDR3 comprises 17 residues. V lost 3 bases to trimming and J lost 0 bases; unmatched junction nucleotides: 8. The CDR3 region has the DNA TGTGCCAGTAGTATGAACCCGGCAGGGGGCTCCTACAATGAGCAGTTCTTC. This codes for CASSMNPAGGSYNEQFF.

The chain carries TRBV7-9 and TRBJ1-1; 8 bases map to TRBD1. In germline, CDR1 is SEHNR, CDR2 FQNEAQ (reference sequence). The CDR3 has 12 residues. Trimming removed 8 bases from V and 6 bases from J; junction bases left unmatched: 5. CDR3 sequence (DNA): TGTGCCAGCGGACAGGGAGGCCCTGAAGCTTTCTTT. Its translation is CASGQGGPEAFF.

The CDR3 bases are TGTGCCTGGAGTGTAAATTTCGGGGGACGCCCGTCTAATGAAAAACTGTTTTTT. Its translation is CAWSVNFGGRPSNEKLFF. This chain connects TRBV30 to TRBJ1-4, with D perhaps TRBD1 (5 bases). Germline values: CDR1 GTSNPN, CDR2 SVGIG (reference sequence). CDR3 size: 18 residues. Trimming removed 0 bases from V and 3 bases from J, with 20 bases in between.

This clone has more than one count but fewer than ten. The chain employs TRBV30 and TRBJ1-1; D not certain. Germline CDR1 is GTSNPN and CDR2 is SVGIG (reference sequence). CDR3 length equals 12 residues. V was clipped by 3 bases and J by 5 bases, with 10 bases between them. The CDR3 DNA is TGTGCCTGGAGGGGCGATGAGACTGAAGCTTTCTTT. Residues: CAWRGDETEAFF.

The rearrangement joins TRBV6-1 to TRBJ1-1, with D uncertain. Germline values: CDR1 MNHNS, CDR2 SASEGT. V dropped 4 bases and J dropped 3 bases, with 9 bases sitting between them. This CDR3 contains 13 residues. In DNA, the CDR3 is TGTGCCAGCAGTGCCCACTGGGACACTGAAGCTTTCTTT. It codes for CASSAHWDTEAFF.

The gene calls are TRBV5-5 and TRBJ1-1; weak D call: TRBD1 (6 bases). The germline V gene has CDR1 SGHKS and CDR2 YYEKEE (reference sequence). V dropped 4 bases and J dropped 1 base, with 14 bases sitting between them. The CDR3 runs 15 residues. Here the CDR3 reads CASSILRGANTEAFF. The CDR3 coding sequence is TGTGCCAGCAGCATACTCAGGGGCGCGAACACTGAAGCTTTCTTT.

V usage is TRBV5-6 and J usage is TRBJ2-7; tentative D call: TRBD2 (5 bases). The CDR3 length is 15 residues. V was shortened by 2 bases and J by 3 bases, with 15 bases between the two germline ends. Germline CDR1 and CDR2: SGHDT and YYEEEE. This CDR3 reads CASSFAGLADYEQYF. The CDR3 region has the DNA TGTGCCAGCAGCTTCGCGGGTCTAGCTGACTACGAGCAGTACTTC. Based on the CDR3 plus reference TRBV5-6 and TRBJ2-7, the full variable domain is DAGVTQSPTHLIKTRGQQVTLRCSPKSGHDTVSWYQQALGQGPQFIFQYYEEEERQRGNFPDRFSGHQFPNYSSELNVNALLLGDSALYLCASSFAGLADYEQYFGPGTRLTVT.

The J gene is TRBJ1-1, the V gene TRBV5-1; the D is unclear. Germline V gene data show CDR1 as SGHRS and CDR2 as YFSETQ. The CDR3 is made up of 15 amino acids. Deletions cut 4 bases from V and 1 base from J, with 14 bases between. The CDR3 coding sequence is TGCGCCAGCAGCAAAGATCGGACCGGGAACACTGAAGCTTTCTTT. As protein: CASSKDRTGNTEAFF.

CDR3: CASSYHYEQYF. The CDR3 DNA is TGTGCCAGCAGTTACCACTACGAGCAGTACTTC. The chain has TRBV6-5 and TRBJ2-7; D not certain. The germline V gene encodes CDR1 MNHEY and CDR2 SVGAGI. The CDR3 totals 11 residues. The V gene lost 2 bases and the J gene lost 3 bases, with 2 bases spanning the gap.

This chain connects TRBV5-4 to TRBJ2-7; TRBD2 matches at 7 bases. There are 16 residues in the CDR3. CDR1 and CDR2 from the germline V gene are SGHNT and YYREEE (reference sequence). The junction had 11 bases not matched to a gene; V was cut back by 5 bases and J by 0 bases. CDR3 nucleotides: TGTGCCAGCAGTCATAATTCGGGACTAAACTCCTACGAGCAGTACTTC. Translating gives CASSHNSGLNSYEQYF.

This clone has only a few counts. CDR3 in DNA: TGTGCCAGCAGCTTAGGTCATCGCGGGACAGGGACCACCGGGGAGCTGTTTTTT. Residues: CASSLGHRGTGTTGELFF. The J gene is TRBJ2-2, the V gene TRBV7-9, with 9 nucleotides matching TRBD1. The germline CDR1 and CDR2 sequences are SEHNR and FQNEAQ (reference sequence). The V and J ends lost 1 base and 4 bases, in that order; junction bases with no gene match: 10. The CDR3 loop spans 18 amino acids.

The chain uses TRBV18 and TRBJ1-2; no firm D call. Germline V gene data show CDR1 as KGHSH and CDR2 as LQKENI. The CDR3 is 14 amino acids. The germline V and J ends were trimmed by 3 bases and 3 bases, with 11 bases remaining between them. DNA for the CDR3: TGTGCCAGCTCACCCACGGGCCGGGACTATGGCTACACCTTC. Encoded protein: CASSPTGRDYGYTF.